The 19 T cell receptor beta chains listed next were all sequenced from one sample in a study of regulatory T cells in long-lasting Graves disease. Both iRepertoire HTBI primers and Arm-PCR of CDR3 regions were used to build the TCR beta libraries. TCRdb reprocessed the multiplex PCR reads via MiXCR and lists one record per CDR3 protein. This table holds 350,000 to 550,000 distinct CDR3 sequences, roughly 15% found once. The time point denotes: newly diagnosed GD, antithyroid drugs for less than 3 months. Extracted PBMC RNA gave rise to the TCR library. This same sample was also taken into another study, of T cells in Graves' hyperthyroidism and ophthalmopathy.

The material sequenced was peripheral blood mononuclear cells (PBMCs), taken at new diagnosis, from a patient treated with antithyroid drugs. The origin of the receptors is a young woman with Graves disease.

This clonotype was counted a few times. The chain is built from TRBV3-1 and TRBJ1-2; 10 bases match TRBD1. This CDR3 has 16 residues. V was clipped by 1 base and J by 7 bases; unmatched bases: 9. From germline, CDR1 is LGHDT and CDR2 YNNKEL (reference sequence). CDR3 DNA sequence: TGTGCCAGCAGCCAAGCGGGGACAGGGGTGGCGCCTGGCTACACCTTC. It is translated as CASSQAGTGVAPGYTF.

This clonotype was detected ten times or more. This chain uses TRBV7-2 with TRBJ2-3; 10 positions match TRBD2. Per germline, CDR1 SGHTA and CDR2 FQGNSA. The CDR3 extends over 16 amino acids. J lost 4 bases, V lost 1 base, and 5 bases had no gene match. In nucleotides, the CDR3 is TGTGCCAGCAGCTTAGTAGCGGGAGGAGTTGCAGATACGCAGTATTTT. Amino acids: CASSLVAGGVADTQYF.

In its sample, this clonotype was seen many times. This sequence joins TRBV12-3 or TRBV12-4 and TRBJ2-1; D is unclear. The CDR3 contains 15 residues. V was clipped by 6 bases and J by 0 bases, with 12 bases between them. Written as DNA, the CDR3 is TGTGCCAGCAGGGCGGTCCCTTTCTCCTACAATGAGCAGTTCTTC. Protein: CASRAVPFSYNEQFF.

In regard to this clonotype: This clone may be a read error of a much larger clone one base away. V is TRBV12-5 and J is TRBJ1-1; the D is unclear. The CDR3 is 16 residues long. V was clipped by 0 bases and J by 4 bases, with 15 bases between them. Germline V CDR1 and CDR2: LGHNT, FRNRAP. Here the CDR3 reads CASGLVLSLGSTEAFF. The DNA for the CDR3 is TGTGCTAGTGGTTTGGTACTCTCCCTGGGAAGCACTGAAGCTTTCTTT.

This clonotype was seen ten or more times. The CDR3 sequence is CASSHRFGEQFF. In DNA, the CDR3 is TGTGCCAGCAGTCACAGATTTGGTGAGCAGTTCTTC. The chain couples TRBV2 to TRBJ2-1; D not certain. The germline V gene has CDR1 SNHLY and CDR2 FYNNEI. Deletions cut 5 bases from V and 9 bases from J, with 11 bases between. This CDR3 has 12 residues.

This clonotype was observed many times. The J gene is TRBJ2-1, the V gene TRBV11-1; possible D gene TRBD2, 5 bases. The germline gives CDR1 SGHAT, CDR2 FQDESV (reference sequence). V lost 6 bases and J 9 bases, leaving 18 bases between the germline ends. The CDR3 is made up of 14 amino acids. CDR3 sequence reads: CASSSGRIEGEQFF. DNA for the CDR3: TGTGCCAGCAGTTCGGGCCGGATTGAGGGTGAGCAGTTCTTC.

This clonotype was seen at least ten times. This chain links TRBV28 with TRBJ1-1; a possible D gene is TRBD1 (6 bases). V gave up 6 bases and J gave up 0 bases, with 17 bases separating them. The CDR3 covers 16 residues. CDR1 MDHEN and CDR2 SYDVKM come from the germline V gene. In DNA, the CDR3 is TGTGCCAGCAGCCTGACAGGACCCCTGATGAACACTGAAGCTTTCTTT. The encoded protein is CASSLTGPLMNTEAFF.

Many counts were recorded for this clonotype. The V call is TRBV2, the J call TRBJ2-1, with TRBD2 matching 12 bases. The CDR3 covers 16 residues. Trimming took 5 bases from V and 6 from J; bases not matched to a gene: 8. The germline V gene has CDR1 SNHLY and CDR2 FYNNEI. CDR3 sequence (DNA): TGTGCCAGCAGTACCTTTGGACTAGCGGGAAGCAATGAGCAGTTCTTC. It specifies CASSTFGLAGSNEQFF.

This clonotype occurred many times. The J gene is TRBJ2-3, the V gene TRBV6-1; D uncertain. The V gene lost 6 bases and the J gene lost 2 bases, with 15 bases spanning the gap. Germline-derived CDR1 and CDR2 are MNHNS and SASEGT. This CDR3 has 15 residues. The CDR3 coding sequence is TGTGCCAGCAGACCTGGGGAAGCACCCACAGATACGCAGTATTTT. Translated, it gives CASRPGEAPTDTQYF.

This clonotype has at least ten counts. The chain employs TRBV9 and TRBJ2-1; no definite D call. Deletions cut 0 bases from V and 5 bases from J, with 3 bases between. This CDR3 is built from 12 residues. Germline V gene lookup returns CDR1 SGDLS and CDR2 YYNGEE. CDR3 in amino acids: CASSVGNNEQFF. The CDR3 coding sequence is TGTGCCAGCAGCGTAGGGAACAATGAGCAGTTCTTC.

This chain connects TRBV7-9 to TRBJ1-1; 7 bases fit TRBD1. The CDR3 spans 15 residues. Germline CDR1 and CDR2: SEHNR and FQNEAQ (reference sequence). Trimming took 7 bases from V and 0 from J; bases not matched to a gene: 8. In DNA, the CDR3 is TGTGCCAGCAAACAGGGGTCCTGGATGAACACTGAAGCTTTCTTT. Its protein is CASKQGSWMNTEAFF.

Many counts were recorded for this clonotype. V gene TRBV28 combines with J gene TRBJ2-5; 7 nucleotides match TRBD2. Germline V gene lookup returns CDR1 MDHEN and CDR2 SYDVKM. The junction had 12 bases not matched to a gene; V was cut back by 5 bases and J by 3 bases. The CDR3 totals 16 residues. CDR3 sequence (DNA): TGTGCCAGCAGTCAGCTCCGGGACTACGGAAAAGAGACCCAGTACTTC. Translating gives CASSQLRDYGKETQYF.

The rearrangement links TRBV20-1 to TRBJ2-2; 7 nucleotides line up with TRBD1. With 3 bases clipped from V and 1 base from J, the junction kept 5 bases outside the gene matches. CDR3 length equals 15 residues. The germline gives CDR1 DFQATT, CDR2 SNEGSKA (reference sequence). CDR3 loop: CSASEAGGNTGELFF. CDR3 nucleotides: TGCAGTGCTAGCGAGGCAGGGGGGAACACCGGGGAGCTGTTTTTT.

This chain connects TRBV12-3 or TRBV12-4 to TRBJ2-7; 8 nucleotides line up with TRBD1. The CDR3 runs 15 residues. Trimming removed 8 bases from V and 3 bases from J; junction bases left unmatched: 12. The CDR3, as DNA: TGTGCCAGCGGTCGGACAGGGATGGGGTTCTACGAGCAGTACTTC. Protein product: CASGRTGMGFYEQYF.

Points on this clonotype: This may stem from a read error, because a much larger clone lies one nucleotide away. The gene calls are TRBV2 and TRBJ2-1; D possibly uses TRBD1 or TRBD2 (6 bases each). The V and J ends lost 7 bases and 9 bases respectively, with 19 bases between them. CDR1 is SNHLY, CDR2 FYNNEI, per germline. The CDR3 has 14 amino acids. The CDR3 region is CASKGEAPPSEQFF. The CDR3, as DNA: TGTGCCAGCAAGGGGGAGGCCCCCCCAAGTGAGCAGTTCTTC.

The chain carries TRBV5-4 and TRBJ1-1, with D unclear. The CDR3 spans 14 residues. Deletions cut 5 bases from V and 1 base from J, with 12 bases between. In germline, CDR1 is SGHNT, CDR2 YYREEE (reference sequence). This CDR3 is CASRNNAQNTEAFF. The CDR3 DNA is TGTGCCAGCAGAAACAATGCCCAGAACACTGAAGCTTTCTTT.

This clonotype was seen more than once but under ten times. J is TRBJ1-3 and V is TRBV28; weak D call: TRBD1 (6 bases). Trimming removed 8 bases from V and 0 bases from J, with 11 bases in between. Germline V gene lookup returns CDR1 MDHEN and CDR2 SYDVKM. The CDR3 spans 14 residues. The CDR3 nucleotides are TGTGCCAGCCTAGGGGGGAACTCTGGAAACACCATATATTTT. Its translation: CASLGGNSGNTIYF.

This clonotype was observed a handful of times. The chain uses TRBV13 and TRBJ1-6; tentatively, D is TRBD1 (5 bases). Germline V gene lookup returns CDR1 PRHDT and CDR2 FYEKMQ (reference sequence). The CDR3 extends over 15 amino acids. The V end was cut by 7 bases, the J end by 9 bases, with 19 bases between. This CDR3 is CASTQIGGMGSPLHF. CDR3 DNA sequence: TGTGCCAGCACCCAGATTGGGGGGATGGGTTCACCCCTCCACTTT.

V usage is TRBV6-5 and J usage is TRBJ2-1, with 9 bases matching TRBD2. The germline V gene has CDR1 MNHEY and CDR2 SVGAGI. V lost 0 bases to trimming and J lost 0 bases; unmatched junction nucleotides: 9. CDR3 size: 19 residues. The CDR3: CASSYSPPLSGSSYNEQFF. The CDR3 bases are TGTGCCAGCAGTTACTCCCCCCCACTTAGCGGGAGCTCCTACAATGAGCAGTTCTTC.